These 10 T cell receptor beta chains originate from one sample sequenced in a study of blood T cell repertoires in COVID-19. Repertoires were generated with immunoSEQ multiplex PCR, while TCRdb's copy carries only in-frame clones and drops some. The table records some 250,000 clones, 75% to 90% of them present only once. Specimen: peripheral blood. Receptors were obtained from a woman younger than 45 who had recovered from COVID-19.

This rearrangement joins TRBV5-4 to TRBJ2-7, with a possible D match to TRBD2 (5 bases). CDR1 and CDR2 (germline): SGHNT, YYREEE (reference sequence). The length of the CDR3 is 13 residues. V lost 4 bases to trimming and J lost 4 bases, with 12 bases between them. DNA for the CDR3: TGTGCCAGCAGCCCCCCCGGCGGGTACGAGCAGTACTTC. It codes for CASSPPGGYEQYF.

V gene TRBV7-3 combines with J gene TRBJ1-1; D uncertain. V lost 4 bases to trimming and J lost 1 base, with 7 bases between them. CDR3 length: 13 amino acids. Per the germline V gene, CDR1 is SGHTA and CDR2 is FQGTGA. For the CDR3, the DNA is TGTGCCAGCAGCTCCCAATCGAACACTGAAGCTTTCTTT. This translates into CASSSQSNTEAFF.

This chain joins TRBV5-1 and TRBJ1-1; D is possibly TRBD1 (5 bases). Per the germline V gene, CDR1 is SGHRS and CDR2 is YFSETQ. With 0 bases removed from V and 4 bases from J, the gap between germline ends came to 13 bases. The CDR3 contains 15 residues. The CDR3 spells CASSLGQGVGTEAFF. In nucleotides, the CDR3 is TGCGCCAGCAGCTTGGGTCAGGGTGTTGGCACTGAAGCTTTCTTT.

This chain connects TRBV19 to TRBJ1-2; D possibly corresponds to TRBD1 (6 bases). V lost 6 bases, J lost 6 bases, and 17 bases lay in between. The CDR3 has 14 residues. Per germline, CDR1 LNHDA and CDR2 SQIVND (reference sequence). The CDR3 DNA is TGTGCCAGTAGGCTCGCAGGGGTATTCAATGGCTACACCTTC. Protein: CASRLAGVFNGYTF.

The V call is TRBV5-6, the J call TRBJ1-2; D perhaps matches TRBD1 (6 bases). This CDR3 comprises 13 residues. With 6 bases removed from V and 2 bases from J, the gap between germline ends came to 11 bases. Per the germline V gene, CDR1 is SGHDT and CDR2 is YYEEEE. The CDR3 nucleotides read TGTGCCAGCAATCGGGGGGGCAACTATGGCTACACCTTC. Protein: CASNRGGNYGYTF. The entire variable domain, with the rest obtained from reference TRBV5-6 and TRBJ1-2, is as follows: DAGVTQSPTHLIKTRGQQVTLRCSPKSGHDTVSWYQQALGQGPQFIFQYYEEEERQRGNFPDRFSGHQFPNYSSELNVNALLLGDSALYLCASNRGGNYGYTFGSGTRLTVV.

The rearrangement links TRBV5-4 to TRBJ1-2, with TRBD1 matching 8 bases. There are 14 residues in the CDR3. Germline V gene lookup returns CDR1 SGHNT and CDR2 YYREEE (reference sequence). V lost 5 bases, J lost 7 bases, and 10 bases stayed unmatched. CDR3 protein: CASSFGQGSAGYTF. CDR3 coding DNA: TGTGCCAGCAGTTTTGGACAGGGATCCGCTGGCTACACCTTC.

The chain has TRBV21-1 and TRBJ1-4. TRBV21-1 is termed a pseudogene. CDR3 length equals 19 residues. DNA of the CDR3: TGTGCCAGCAGCGAAGAACCCCCAAGTTGGCGGGGGGCCTGGGAAAAACTGTTTTTT. Translating it yields CASSEEPPSWRGAWEKLFF.

In its sample, this clone was seen once. V gene TRBV11-3 combines with J gene TRBJ2-1; 7 bases are a match to TRBD1. V shed 4 bases, J shed 9 bases, and the junction held 6 bases outside the gene matches. CDR3 length: 13 residues. The germline CDR1 and CDR2 sequences are SGHNT and YENEEA. As DNA, the CDR3 is TGTGCCAGCAGCTCCCACCCAGGGGGTGAGCAGTTCTTC. It specifies CASSSHPGGEQFF.

V and J are TRBV7-9 and TRBJ2-7, with D possibly matching TRBD1 (5 bases). V lost 3 bases and J 6 bases, leaving 9 bases between the germline ends. CDR1 and CDR2 from the germline V gene are SEHNR and FQNEAQ (reference sequence). There are 12 residues in the CDR3. CDR3 bases: TGTGCCAGCAGCTTTGAGGACATCGAGCAGTACTTC. Translated: CASSFEDIEQYF.

This chain uses TRBV5-1 with TRBJ1-6; 8 bases line up with TRBD1. Trimming removed 2 bases from V and 9 bases from J; junction bases left unmatched: 7. The CDR3 runs to 15 residues. Germline V CDR1 and CDR2: SGHRS, YFSETQ. This CDR3 is CASSFGTGQGSPLHF. CDR3 nucleotide sequence: TGCGCCAGCAGCTTCGGGACAGGTCAAGGTTCACCCCTCCACTTT. Full variable domain (outside the CDR3, taken from reference TRBV5-1 and TRBJ1-6): KAGVTQTPRYLIKTRGQQVTLSCSPISGHRSVSWYQQTPGQGLQFLFEYFSETQRNKGNFPGRFSGRQFSNSRSEMNVSTLELGDSALYLCASSFGTGQGSPLHFGNGTRLTVT.